This paragraph reports one T cell receptor beta chain. Its antigen has not been determined. Qualities for individual bases were not recorded, and no much larger clone is one base off. The time point label of this sample denotes: individuals recovered from natural SARS-CoV-2 infection. This entry comes from a study of Ad26.COV2.S vaccination and SARS-CoV-2 variants (dated by TCRdb to the early 2020s). Looking at the study overall: TCRbeta repertoire sequencing served as the tool for gauging how specific and how broad the SARS-CoV-2-reactive T cell receptors were following Ad26.COV2.S vaccination. A total of some 30 samples were included in the TCR-sequenced set, comprising 19 Ad26.COV2.S vaccine recipients, 5 placebo recipients and 8 SARS-CoV-2 convalescent individuals. The investigation overall reported the following: According to the authors, total T cell responses may have been underestimated by the TCR breadth and depth analyses. Ad26.COV2.S recipients had higher spike-specific TCR breadth than placebo recipients (P = 0.0014). Vaccine and placebo recipients had similar non-spike TCR breadth, a finding consistent with the vaccine containing only spike. After vaccination, spike-specific CD8+ and CD4+ T cell responses were reported to show substantial breadth.

The immunoSEQ Assay was the method used to sequence TCRbeta CDR3 regions. After extraction, genomic DNA underwent amplification by bias-controlled multiplex PCR, followed by high-throughput sequencing. Regarding the original processing steps: To quantify the absolute abundance of every unique TCRbeta CDR3 region, sequences were collapsed and filtered. T cell fraction was estimated by normalizing TCRbeta template counts to usable DNA, which was measured by amplifying reference genes present in all nucleated cells. Repertoire TCRs were annotated as SARS-CoV-2-specific when V gene, CDR3 amino acid sequence and J gene were exactly matched to a known reactive TCR set. MIRA supplied the reference SARS-CoV-2 TCR set, which was filtered for enrichment in COVID-19-positive ImmuneCODE repertoires so that public or cross-reactive TCRs were removed. Based on the MIRA antigens, annotated TCRs were further analysed at the level of specific ORF or position within ORF. Breadth was defined as annotated unique rearrangements over total unique productive rearrangements; depth was the summed frequency of those rearrangements. Two-sided Wilcoxon rank-sum tests were applied when comparing TCR breadth between groups. Here the immuneACCESS table is served through TCRdb, limited to in-frame sequences with V and J called. Missing clones are a known gap in these copies; in checked studies unresolved V genes cover under half, and the rest lacks a known reason. V, J and clone size were drawn from that table, and D and trimming were deduced from the DNA. In all, the sample holds just over 350,000 clones, and 92% of those were seen once. The ten top clones hold 3% to 5% of the sample.

This sequence originates from a human donor who had recovered from COVID-19. Specimen: peripheral blood, collected after recovery from COVID-19.

The CDR3 region has the sequence CATSSSRGRGSGANVLTF. The DNA sequence is given as TGTGCCACCAGCAGCAGCAGGGGGCGAGGGTCTGGGGCCAACGTCCTGACTTTC. Recombination connected TRBV15 to TRBJ2-6; the central 8 bases match TRBD1. The CDR3 goes from the cysteine to the phenylalanine over 18 residues. Left in the record is the CDR3 DNA by itself, 54 bases read in frame from the first base. The germline V and J ends show losses of 3 bases and 1 base respectively, and no gene match explains 8 bases of the junction. CDR1 and CDR2 are read off the germline V gene (reference sequence) as LNHNV and YYDKDF.